This TCR beta chain appears in the sequencing data of a study of blood T cell repertoires in COVID-19. Study-level information: The analysed material was cDNA or gDNA that came from T cells, B-cell-depleted T cells, or PBMCs.

Original data processing: Reference gene primers were amplified, and this amplification served to estimate nucleated cell counts. Method: immunoSEQ multiplex PCR; TCRdb's copy keeps in-frame clones and lacks some. Clone size and the V and J calls come from that table; the DNA yielded D and trimming. The table shows 100,000 to 150,000 clones, with around 89% occurring only once. The CDR3 is made up of 14 amino acids. CDR1 is MGHRA, CDR2 YSYEKL, per germline. The trim removed 3 bases at V and 7 bases at J, leaving 9 bases unmatched. What was sequenced was peripheral blood. This clonotype originated in a man aged 50 to 60 with acute or convalescent COVID-19. The J gene is TRBJ2-7, the V gene TRBV4-1; 7 bases are a match to TRBD2. CDR3 residues: CASSHYRDGGEQYF. The CDR3 DNA sequence: TGCGCCAGCAGCCACTATAGGGACGGGGGGGAGCAGTACTTC.